This is a list of T cell receptor beta chains from one sample in a study of cytomegalovirus exposure and HLA in healthy donors. Repertoires were generated with immunoSEQ multiplex PCR, while TCRdb's copy carries only in-frame clones and drops some. Among approximately 200,000 clones listed, around 90% were seen once. The source material was PBMCs. Receptors originate from a woman between 18 and 30 years old in good health and CMV-seronegative. The CDR3 runs from the conserved cysteine through the conserved F or W. D genes are given only for firm matches. A clone size is listed for some rows: how often the clone was seen (once, few, many), or a class if it is expanded.

DNA	CDR3	size	D	V	J
TGCGCCAGCAGCCAAGTGCAGGGGGCGATGGGAACTAATGAAAAACTGTTTTTT	CASSQVQGAMGTNEKLFF	-	TRBD1	TRBV4-1	TRBJ1-4
TGTGCCAGCAGCCAAGATTTGAGTGGGGGCCAGAGAGCTTTCTTT	CASSQDLSGGQRAFF	-	-	TRBV4-2	TRBJ1-1
TGTGCCAGCAGCTTGGGCAGGGGGCGGGGACCGTACACTGAAGCTTTCTTT	CASSLGRGRGPYTEAFF	-	TRBD1	TRBV5-4	TRBJ1-1
TGTGCCAGCAGCCTAACTAGCGGGGGCTCTGGGGCCAACGTCCTGACTTTC	CASSLTSGGSGANVLTF	-	TRBD2	TRBV7-6	TRBJ2-6
TGTGCCAGCAGCTTAGGCCCCGCTACTAGCGGCAGCACAGATACGCAGTATTTT	CASSLGPATSGSTDTQYF	-	TRBD2	TRBV11-2	TRBJ2-3
TGTGCCAGCAGCTTGCGCGGCAGGGGCGCCTCCTACGAGCAGTACTTC	CASSLRGRGASYEQYF	-	-	TRBV5-6	TRBJ2-7
TGCGCCAGCAGCCTCGCAGGGGGACAGACCTACGAGCAGTACTTC	CASSLAGGQTYEQYF	-	TRBD1	TRBV4-1	TRBJ2-7
TGTGCCAGCAGTTACCCAAGAGGAACTGAAGCTTTCTTT	CASSYPRGTEAFF	-	-	TRBV6-6	TRBJ1-1
TGTGCCAGCACAGAGGGACTTCGAGAGACCCAGTACTTC	CASTEGLRETQYF	-	-	TRBV25-1	TRBJ2-5
TGTGCCAGCAGTTACTCGACAGGGAGCGGCTACACCTTC	CASSYSTGSGYTF	-	TRBD1	TRBV6-6	TRBJ1-2
TGTGCCTGGAGTGTACGCCGGGTCAACTATGGCTACACCTTC	CAWSVRRVNYGYTF	few	-	TRBV30	TRBJ1-2
TGTGCCAGCACCAAAAGACAGGGGACGAACACTGAAGCTTTCTTT	CASTKRQGTNTEAFF	-	TRBD1	TRBV27	TRBJ1-1
TGTGCCAGCAGCTTGGGACAGGCAGGTCAGGCTTTCTTT	CASSLGQAGQAFF	-	TRBD1	TRBV11-2	TRBJ1-1
TGTGCCAGCAGCTTGGACAGAGCTGAGTGGGAGCAGTACTTC	CASSLDRAEWEQYF	-	-	TRBV2	TRBJ2-7
TGTGCCAGCAGTTTAAGGGGGCGAAGGAACTATGGCTACACCTTC	CASSLRGRRNYGYTF	once	TRBD1	TRBV28	TRBJ1-2
TGTGCCAGCAGCCCCCGCCGGACTAGCGGGAGACGGGATGAGCAGTTCTTC	CASSPRRTSGRRDEQFF	-	TRBD2	TRBV7-2	TRBJ2-1
TGTGCCAGCAGCTCCCGTTCTTCAGGGGTCTACACCTTC	CASSSRSSGVYTF	-	-	TRBV7-8	TRBJ1-2
TGTGCCAGCAGCTCAACAGGGGGCAGAGATGCTTATGGCTACACCTTC	CASSSTGGRDAYGYTF	once	TRBD1	TRBV7-8	TRBJ1-2
TGTGCCAGCAGCCCCCTAAGCGGGAGGACCTACGAGCAGTACTTC	CASSPLSGRTYEQYF	once	TRBD2	TRBV27	TRBJ2-7
TGTGCCAGCAGTGAAGCGCAGTACAAGACTTATGGCTACACCTTC	CASSEAQYKTYGYTF	-	-	TRBV2	TRBJ1-2
TGTGCCAGCAGTCTACAGGGAAACTATGGCTACACCTTC	CASSLQGNYGYTF	-	-	TRBV28	TRBJ1-2
TGTGCCAGCAGCTCCGGACTAGCGGGAGGTTCGGTCGAGCAGTACTTC	CASSSGLAGGSVEQYF	-	TRBD2	TRBV5-6	TRBJ2-7
TGTGCCAGCAGTGAAGCCAGGATTACCGGGGAGCTGTTTTTT	CASSEARITGELFF	-	-	TRBV2	TRBJ2-2
TGTGCCAGCAGCTTGGAGGGGACTATCAACACCGGGGAGCTGTTTTTT	CASSLEGTINTGELFF	-	TRBD2	TRBV5-8	TRBJ2-2
TGTGCCAGCAAGATGAGACCACTAAAACGGGCTGAAGCTTTCTTT	CASKMRPLKRAEAFF	-	-	TRBV27	TRBJ1-1
TGTGCCAGCACAGTATATATAGGAGGACAGCTGAACACTGAAGCTTTCTTT	CASTVYIGGQLNTEAFF	-	-	TRBV28	TRBJ1-1
TGTGCCAGCAGCGTAGCCGGGACTAACTCCAATGAGCAGTTCTTC	CASSVAGTNSNEQFF	-	TRBD2	TRBV9	TRBJ2-1
TGTGCCAGCTCTAGCGGCGCCTACGAGCAGTACTTC	CASSSGAYEQYF	-	TRBD2	TRBV7-8	TRBJ2-7
TGTGCCAGCTCTTTGGACAGCCCAAGCTCTGGAAACACCATATATTTT	CASSLDSPSSGNTIYF	-	-	TRBV2	TRBJ1-3
TGTGCCAGCAGAGACAGACAGGGTTCAGAGACCCAGTACTTC	CASRDRQGSETQYF	-	TRBD1	TRBV2	TRBJ2-5
TGTGCCAGCAGCTTAACCGGGGTGAAGTCCTACGAGCAGTACTTC	CASSLTGVKSYEQYF	-	-	TRBV11-2	TRBJ2-7
TGTGCCAGCAGCGGGACTAGCGGTTACTACAATGAGCAGTTCTTC	CASSGTSGYYNEQFF	-	TRBD2	TRBV7-6	TRBJ2-1
TGTGCCAGCAGTCTCAGGGCGACCACTGAAGCTTTCTTT	CASSLRATTEAFF	once	-	TRBV28	TRBJ1-1
TGTGCCAGCTCACCCAGGGATTTCTATGGCTACACCTTC	CASSPRDFYGYTF	-	-	TRBV18	TRBJ1-2
TGTGCCAGCAACAGGGAGGGTAGTCAGCCCCAGCATTTT	CASNREGSQPQHF	few	-	TRBV2	TRBJ1-5
TGTGCCAGCAGTTTGGAGGTGGGGACTGAAGCTTTCTTT	CASSLEVGTEAFF	-	-	TRBV27	TRBJ1-1
TGTGCCAGTAGTAGAAGCCGGACTAGCGGGAGGAACGAGCAGTACTTC	CASSRSRTSGRNEQYF	-	TRBD2	TRBV19	TRBJ2-7
TGTGCCAGCAGCTTGACTTTAGCGGGAGTGGGCGAGCAGTACTTC	CASSLTLAGVGEQYF	-	TRBD2	TRBV5-4	TRBJ2-7
TGTGCCAGCAGCGTAGGACAGGGGAGCAATGAGCAGTTCTTC	CASSVGQGSNEQFF	-	TRBD1	TRBV9	TRBJ2-1
TGTGCCAGCAGTTTAACGTGGGCGGGAGGCTCCACAGATACGCAGTATTTT	CASSLTWAGGSTDTQYF	-	TRBD2	TRBV27	TRBJ2-3
TGTGCCAGCAGCTTGAGAGCAGGCCGAAGCTACGAGCAGTACTTC	CASSLRAGRSYEQYF	few	-	TRBV5-6	TRBJ2-7
TGTGCCAGTAGTTTCAGGGATTGGGGCACTGAAGCTTTCTTT	CASSFRDWGTEAFF	-	-	TRBV19	TRBJ1-1
TGCGCCAGCAGCCAAGATCGGACAGGTTGGAATGAGCAGTTCTTC	CASSQDRTGWNEQFF	-	TRBD1	TRBV4-3	TRBJ2-1
TGTGCCAGCTCAGCTAGCGGGTCCCACAATGAGCAGTTCTTC	CASSASGSHNEQFF	-	TRBD2	TRBV18	TRBJ2-1
TGTGCCAGCAGTGACCGACAGGGCGCGAACACCGGGGAGCTGTTTTTT	CASSDRQGANTGELFF	-	TRBD1	TRBV27	TRBJ2-2
TGTGCCAGCAGCCCCCGCCAGGGGGCTGGGCATCAGCCCCAGCATTTT	CASSPRQGAGHQPQHF	-	TRBD1	TRBV5-6	TRBJ1-5
TGTGCCAGCATGCAACCCGGGTCTGAGCAGTTCTTC	CASMQPGSEQFF	-	-	TRBV2	TRBJ2-1
TGTGCCAGCGGTGGACTGAGCTCCTACAATGAGCAGTTCTTC	CASGGLSSYNEQFF	-	-	TRBV27	TRBJ2-1
TGTGCCAGCAGTTTCGGTCTGCTCCACAATGAGCAGTTCTTC	CASSFGLLHNEQFF	-	-	TRBV27	TRBJ2-1
TGTGCCAGCAGTGAATGGCTAGCGGGAGGAACAGATACGCAGTATTTT	CASSEWLAGGTDTQYF	-	TRBD2	TRBV2	TRBJ2-3
TGTGCCAGCAGCCCAGGGTTTAGTCTTCGGGGCTACACCTTC	CASSPGFSLRGYTF	-	-	TRBV9	TRBJ1-2